A selection of T cell receptor gamma chains follows, all from one sample in a study of gamma-delta chains in newborns, infants, children. TCRdb re-called clones from the reads using CATT. The table includes roughly 540 gamma-chain clones, about 2.9% detected once. Sequencing used blood. The receptor source for this set is a child who was a newborn, infant or young child, either healthy, febrile or measles-vaccinated (not recorded which). Both conserved end residues are part of each CDR3. Fields, in order: V gene, J gene, clone size, CDR3 DNA, CDR3 protein. Only part of the rows carry a size: once, few, many, or a class if the clone is expanded.

>TRGV9|TRGJP|large
TGTGCCTTGTGGGAGGTGGGGGAGTTGGGCAAAAAAATCAAGGTATTT
CALWEVGELGKKIKVF
>TRGV5|TRGJ1/TRGJ2|few
TGTGCCACCTGGACCATGCGATATTATAAGAAACTCTTT
CATWTMRYYKKLF
>TRGV2|TRGJ1/TRGJ2|medium-sized
TGTGCCACCTGGGACGGGCAACCTTATTATAAGAAACTCTTT
CATWDGQPYYKKLF
>TRGV3|TRGJ1/TRGJ2|large
TGTGCCACCTGGGACAGGCTAGGGAAACTCTTT
CATWDRLGKLF
>TRGV3|TRGJ1/TRGJ2|large
TGTGCCACCTGGGACAGGCAGGGGAAACTCTTT
CATWDRQGKLF
>TRGV9|TRGJP|large
TGTGCCTTGTGGGAACACCAAGAGTTGGGCAAAAAAATCAAGGTATTT
CALWEHQELGKKIKVF
>TRGV4|TRGJ1/TRGJ2|hyperexpanded
TGTGCCACCTGGGATGGCTTGGGGAAATTTTGCTATAAGAAACTCTTT
CATWDGLGKFCYKKLF
>TRGV3|TRGJ1/TRGJ2|large
TGTGCCACCTGGGACAGGTCGAATTATTATAAGAAACTCTTT
CATWDRSNYYKKLF
>TRGV3|TRGJP2|medium-sized
TGTGCCACCTGGGACAGGCCTTATAAATATAGTAGTGATTGGATCAAGACGTTT
CATWDRPYKYSSDWIKTF
>TRGV9|TRGJP|large
TGTGCCTTGTGGGAGGCCCAAGAGTTGGGCAAAAAAATCAAGGTATTT
CALWEAQELGKKIKVF
>TRGV9|TRGJ1/TRGJ2|large
TGTGCCTTGTGGGAGGTGTATTATTATAAGAAACTCTTT
CALWEVYYYKKLF
>TRGV9|TRGJ1/TRGJ2|hyperexpanded
TGTGCCTTGTGGGAGGTGAAAAGTTATAAGAAACTCTTT
CALWEVKSYKKLF
>TRGV9|TRGJP|large
TGTGCCTTGTGGGAGGTGCGGGAGTTGGGCAAAAAAATCAAGGTATTT
CALWEVRELGKKIKVF
>TRGV4|TRGJ1/TRGJ2|large
TGTGCCACCTGGGATGGGCCTAATTATTATAAGAAACTCTTT
CATWDGPNYYKKLF
>TRGV9|TRGJP|hyperexpanded
TGTGCCTTGTGGGAGGGCGAGTTGGGCAAAAAAATCAAGGTATTT
CALWEGELGKKIKVF
>TRGV2|TRGJ1/TRGJ2|large
TGTGCCACCTGGGACGGCCCTAAGAAACTCTTT
CATWDGPKKLF
>TRGV9|TRGJP|large
TGTGCCTTGTGGGAGCAGCAAGAGTTGGGCAAAAAAATCAAGGTATTT
CALWEQQELGKKIKVF
>TRGV5|TRGJP1|medium-sized
TGTGCCACCTGGGACAGGCATACCACTGGTTGGTTCAAGATATTT
CATWDRHTTGWFKIF
>TRGV5|TRGJ1/TRGJ2|.
TGTGCCACCTGGGACAGACGGTATAAGAAACTCTTT
CATWDRRYKKLF
>TRGV3|TRGJ1/TRGJ2|large
TGTGCCACCTGGGACGGTACGAATTATTATAAGAAACTCTTT
CATWDGTNYYKKLF
>TRGV2|TRGJ1/TRGJ2|large
TGTGCCACCTGGGACGGGCGAGTTGAGAAACTCTTT
CATWDGRVEKLF
>TRGV9|TRGJP1|hyperexpanded
TGTGCCTTGTGGGCCACTGGTTGGTTCAAGATATTT
CALWATGWFKIF
>TRGV9|TRGJP|hyperexpanded
TGTGCCTTGTGGGAGGCTCAAGAGTTGGGCAAAAAAATCAAGGTATTT
CALWEAQELGKKIKVF
>TRGV5|TRGJ1/TRGJ2|large
TGTGCCACCTGGGACGGATTTTATTATAAGAAACTCTTT
CATWDGFYYKKLF
>TRGV9|TRGJP1|hyperexpanded
TGTGCCTTGTGGGAGGTCACTGGTTGGTTCAAGATATTT
CALWEVTGWFKIF
>TRGV9|TRGJ1/TRGJ2|few
TGTGCCTTGCGGGAGGTGCAGGGGGATTATATGAAACTCTTT
CALREVQGDYMKLF
>TRGV5|TRGJ1/TRGJ2|large
TGTGCCACCTGGGACCCGAATTATTATAAGAAACTCTTT
CATWDPNYYKKLF
>TRGV9|TRGJP|large
TGTGCCTTGTGGGAGACTAAAGAGTTGGGCAAAAAAATCAAGGTATTT
CALWETKELGKKIKVF
>TRGV9|TRGJP|large
TGTGCCTTGTGGGAGTTCCAAGAGTTGGGCAAAAAAATCAAGGTATTT
CALWEFQELGKKIKVF
>TRGV9|TRGJP1|large
TGTGCCTTGTGGGAGGTGCAAGCCACTGGTTGGTTCAAGATATTT
CALWEVQATGWFKIF
>TRGV4|TRGJ1/TRGJ2|medium-sized
TGTGCCACCTGGGACCCCATTTATTATAAGAAACTCTTT
CATWDPIYYKKLF
>TRGV5|TRGJ1/TRGJ2|large
TGTGCCACCTGGGACAGGCAAGCTTATAAGAAACTCTTT
CATWDRQAYKKLF
>TRGV5|TRGJ1/TRGJ2|large
TGTGCCACCTGGGACAGGCAGATATATAAGAAACTCTTT
CATWDRQIYKKLF
>TRGV9|TRGJP|large
TGTGCCTTGTGGGAGGCTTGGGAGTTGGGCAAAAAAATCAAGGTATTT
CALWEAWELGKKIKVF
>TRGV9|TRGJP|large
TGTGCCTTGTGGCAAGAGTTGGGCAAAAAAATCAAGGTATTT
CALWQELGKKIKVF
>TRGV3|TRGJ1/TRGJ2|large
TGTGCCACCTGGGACAGGCTATGGTATTATAAGAAACTCTTT
CATWDRLWYYKKLF
>TRGV9|TRGJP|.
TGTGCCTTGTGGGTGGTGTGGGAGTTGGGCAAAAAAATCAAGGTATTT
CALWVVWELGKKIKVF
>TRGV9|TRGJP|large
TGTGCCTTGTGGGAGGTGAGAGAGTTGGGCAAAAAAATCAAGGTATTT
CALWEVRELGKKIKVF
>TRGV9|TRGJP2|large
TGTGCCTTGTGGGAGGTGCAATCCCCAAGTAGTGATTGGATCAAGACGTTT
CALWEVQSPSSDWIKTF
>TRGV2|TRGJ1/TRGJ2|large
TGTGCCACCTGGGACAGATTTTATTATAAGAAACTCTTT
CATWDRFYYKKLF